This TCR beta chain is drawn from a study of T cells after yellow fever vaccination. TCRdb itself ran the 5' RACE reads through MiXCR, one entry per CDR3 protein. The table lists 340,000 or so distinct CDR3 sequences, about an eighth of them singletons. The CDR3 is made up of 14 amino acids. V shed 6 bases and J shed 7 bases, with 18 bases lying between them. This clonotype was seen many times. This TCR derives from a man between 18 and 35 years old who received the YFV17D yellow fever vaccine. The input for sequencing was CD4+ T cells sorted from PBMCs, taken 15 days after the yellow fever booster vaccination. The rearrangement uses TRBV12-3 or TRBV12-4 and TRBJ1-1, with D hard to call. CDR3 DNA: TGTGCCAGCAGCCGAGCGGGCCCCGAATTTGAAGCTTTCTTT. Translated: CASSRAGPEFEAFF.